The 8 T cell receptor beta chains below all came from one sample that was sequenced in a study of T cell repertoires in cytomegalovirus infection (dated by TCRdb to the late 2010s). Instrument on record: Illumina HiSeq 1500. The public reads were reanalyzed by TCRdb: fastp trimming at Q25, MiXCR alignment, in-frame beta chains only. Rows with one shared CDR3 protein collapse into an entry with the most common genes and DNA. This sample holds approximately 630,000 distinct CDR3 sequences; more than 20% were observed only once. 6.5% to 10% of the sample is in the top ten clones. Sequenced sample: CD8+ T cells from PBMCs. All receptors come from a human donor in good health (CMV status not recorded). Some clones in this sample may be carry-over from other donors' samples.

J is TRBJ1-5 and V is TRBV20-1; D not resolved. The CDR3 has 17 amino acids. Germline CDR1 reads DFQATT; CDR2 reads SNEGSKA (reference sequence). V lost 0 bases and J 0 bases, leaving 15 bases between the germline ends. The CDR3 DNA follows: TGCAGTGCTAGAGATTACGGAGGGTCACGTAGCAATCAGCCCCAGCATTTT. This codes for CSARDYGGSRSNQPQHF.

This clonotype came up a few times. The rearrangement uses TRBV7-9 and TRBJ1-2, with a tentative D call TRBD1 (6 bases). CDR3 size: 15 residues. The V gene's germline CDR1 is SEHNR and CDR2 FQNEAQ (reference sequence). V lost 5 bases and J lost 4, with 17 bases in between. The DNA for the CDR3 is TGTGCCAGCAGCCACTGGACAGCCCAGGGCTATGGCTACACCTTC. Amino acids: CASSHWTAQGYGYTF.

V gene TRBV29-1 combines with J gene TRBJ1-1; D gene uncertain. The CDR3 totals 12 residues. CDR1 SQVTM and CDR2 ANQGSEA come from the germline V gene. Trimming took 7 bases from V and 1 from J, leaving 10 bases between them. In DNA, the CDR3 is TGCAGCGGTTGGATTAAGAACACTGAAGCTTTCTTT. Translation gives CSGWIKNTEAFF.

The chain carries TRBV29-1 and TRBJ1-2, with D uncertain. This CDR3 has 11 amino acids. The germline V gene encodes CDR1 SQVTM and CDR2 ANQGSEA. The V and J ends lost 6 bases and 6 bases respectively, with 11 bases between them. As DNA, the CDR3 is TGCAGCGTCCCTTCCCGGGATGGCTACACCTTC. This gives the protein CSVPSRDGYTF. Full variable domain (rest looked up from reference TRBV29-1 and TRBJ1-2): SAVISQKPSRDICQRGTSLTIQCQVDSQVTMMFWYRQQPGQSLTLIATANQGSEATYESGFVIDKFPISRPNLTFSTLTVSNMSPEDSSIYLCSVPSRDGYTFGSGTRLTVV.

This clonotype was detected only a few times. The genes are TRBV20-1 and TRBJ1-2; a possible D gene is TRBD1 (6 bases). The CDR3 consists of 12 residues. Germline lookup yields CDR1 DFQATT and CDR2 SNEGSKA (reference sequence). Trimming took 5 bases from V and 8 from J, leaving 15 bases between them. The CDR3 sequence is CSARGGRLGYTF. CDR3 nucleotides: TGCAGTGCTCGGGGGGGGCGCCTGGGCTACACCTTC.

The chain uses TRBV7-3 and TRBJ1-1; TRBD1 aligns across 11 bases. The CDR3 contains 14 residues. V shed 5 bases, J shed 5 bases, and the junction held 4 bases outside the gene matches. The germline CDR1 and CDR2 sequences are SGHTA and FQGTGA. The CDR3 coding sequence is TGTGCCAGCAGCCCGGACAGGGGGCAAACTGAAGCTTTCTTT. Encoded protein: CASSPDRGQTEAFF.

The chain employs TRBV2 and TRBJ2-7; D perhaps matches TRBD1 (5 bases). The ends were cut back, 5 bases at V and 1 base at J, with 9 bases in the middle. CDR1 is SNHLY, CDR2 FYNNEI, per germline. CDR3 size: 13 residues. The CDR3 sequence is CASSSTASYEQYV. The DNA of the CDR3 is TGTGCCAGCAGTTCGACAGCTTCCTACGAGCAGTACGTC.

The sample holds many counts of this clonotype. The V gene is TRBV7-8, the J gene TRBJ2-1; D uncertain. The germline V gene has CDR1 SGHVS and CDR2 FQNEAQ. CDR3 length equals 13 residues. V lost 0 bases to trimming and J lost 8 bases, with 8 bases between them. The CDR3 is CASSLARKDEQFF. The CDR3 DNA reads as TGTGCCAGCAGCTTAGCGCGGAAGGATGAGCAGTTCTTC.